Shown below are 24 T cell receptor beta chains from a single sample sequenced in a study of molecular identifiers for immune sequencing clone quantification. TCRdb itself ran the PCR reads through MiXCR, one entry per CDR3 protein. Of 490,000 or so distinct CDR3 sequences listed, 20% to 25% are singletons. Sequenced sample: naive CD8+ T cells from blood, with Jurkat cell RNA spiked in. Stated subset: FACS-sorted CD8+CD4-CCR7+CD45RA+ naive T cells. All receptors derive from a human donor in good health. Some libraries in this study had Jurkat cell RNA spiked in.

This chain links TRBV7-9 with TRBJ1-1; D is perhaps TRBD1 (5 bases). The V and J ends lost 5 bases and 1 base respectively, with 17 bases between them. Germline V gene data show CDR1 as SEHNR and CDR2 as FQNEAQ (reference sequence). The CDR3 is made up of 16 amino acids. CDR3 loop: CASSPTLGQRNTEAFF. The CDR3 DNA follows: TGTGCCAGCAGCCCCACCCTGGGGCAGAGGAACACTGAAGCTTTCTTT.

The J gene is TRBJ2-3, the V gene TRBV20-1, with 8 bases lining up with TRBD2. Germline assignment: CDR1 DFQATT and CDR2 SNEGSKA (reference sequence). V shed 6 bases and J 6 bases; nucleotides not matched to a gene: 23. CDR3 length equals 18 residues. CDR3 loop: CSARAAAGALAGPDTQYF. The CDR3 DNA follows: TGCAGTGCCCGAGCGGCGGCGGGGGCATTAGCGGGGCCTGATACGCAGTATTTT.

The rearrangement joins TRBV4-1 to TRBJ1-1; D gene uncertain. Germline CDR1 is MGHRA and CDR2 is YSYEKL. CDR3 length: 14 residues. V lost 8 bases and J 0 bases, leaving 13 bases between the germline ends. The CDR3 sequence: CASSKAGLNTEAFF. DNA for the CDR3: TGCGCCAGCTCAAAGGCGGGGTTGAACACTGAAGCTTTCTTT.

The chain has TRBV12-3 or TRBV12-4 and TRBJ2-2; no clear D. This CDR3 region has 13 residues. Trimming took off 5 bases at V and 7 bases at J, with 11 bases between the two ends. The CDR3 is CASSPSQYGELFF. The CDR3 nucleotides read TGTGCCAGCAGTCCTAGTCAGTACGGGGAGCTGTTTTTT.

The chain has TRBV6-9 and TRBJ2-5; perhaps D is TRBD1 or TRBD2 (5 bases each). The V gene lost 11 bases and the J gene lost 5 bases, with 21 bases spanning the gap. The CDR3 has 14 residues. Germline CDR1 reads MNHGY; CDR2 reads SVAAGI. The CDR3 here is CACNPRGEKETQYF. The DNA for the CDR3 is TGTGCCTGCAATCCCCGGGGCGAGAAGGAGACCCAGTACTTC.

This clonotype was counted a few times. The junction shows a germline mismatch at one end, possibly a read error. The V gene is TRBV7-2, the J gene TRBJ2-7; TRBD1 matches 8 bases. The CDR3 is 15 residues long. Germline V gene data show CDR1 as SGHTA and CDR2 as FQGNSA. The DNA of the CDR3 is TGTGCCAGCAGCCCCCCCGGGACAGGTCATTTCGAGCAGCACTTC. The encoded protein is CASSPPGTGHFEQHF.

Many counts were recorded for this clonotype. This rearrangement joins TRBV6-6 to TRBJ2-7, with TRBD1 identical over 7 bases. Germline V gene sequence: CDR1 MNHNY, CDR2 SVGAGI (reference sequence). J was trimmed by 2 bases and V by 3 bases; bases with no gene match: 4. CDR3 length equals 14 residues. In nucleotides, the CDR3 is TGTGCCAGCAGTTATAGGGACAGTCCCTACGAGCAGTACTTC. Translation: CASSYRDSPYEQYF.

This clonotype has at least ten counts. The rearrangement uses TRBV7-2 and TRBJ1-1; TRBD1 matches at 10 bases. The V segment lost 5 bases and the J segment 9 bases; nucleotides outside the gene matches: 6. Germline V gene lookup returns CDR1 SGHTA and CDR2 FQGNSA. The CDR3 covers 13 residues. CDR3 DNA sequence: TGTGCCAGCAGCCCGGGACAGGGGTTACAAGCTTTCTTT. Protein product: CASSPGQGLQAFF.

This clonotype has at least ten counts. The CDR3 DNA reads TGTGCCTGGAGCAGATCGGGTGAAGCTTTCTTT. Protein: CAWSRSGEAFF. The chain joins TRBV30 to TRBJ1-1, with D unclear. Trimming removed 3 bases from V and 7 bases from J, with 9 bases in between. The CDR3 extends over 11 amino acids. Germline V lookup: CDR1 GTSNPN, CDR2 SVGIG (reference sequence).

This clonotype was observed at least ten times. Here the CDR3 reads CASSYGTGLNTEAFF. The CDR3 region has the DNA TGTGCCAGCAGTTACGGGACAGGATTGAACACTGAAGCTTTCTTT. The V and J genes are TRBV6-5 and TRBJ1-1, with 8 bases lining up with TRBD1. The length of the CDR3 is 15 residues. J gave up 0 bases and V 2 bases, and 2 bases lay outside the gene matches. Germline V gene sequence: CDR1 MNHEY, CDR2 SVGAGI.

This clonotype has just a few counts. The chain combines TRBV30 with TRBJ2-3; 8 bases are a match to TRBD1. The germline gives CDR1 GTSNPN, CDR2 SVGIG (reference sequence). The V and J ends lost 0 bases and 2 bases, in that order; junction bases with no gene match: 4. CDR3 length: 15 residues. CDR3 region: CAWSVTGVVTDTQYF. In DNA form, the CDR3 reads TGTGCCTGGAGTGTGACAGGGGTAGTCACAGATACGCAGTATTTT.

The chain combines TRBV7-9 with TRBJ2-7; 7 nucleotides line up with TRBD1. The V segment lost 1 base and the J segment 5 bases; nucleotides outside the gene matches: 2. This CDR3 is built from 13 residues. Germline-derived CDR1 and CDR2 are SEHNR and FQNEAQ (reference sequence). The CDR3 loop is CASSLGGGHEQYV. The CDR3 nucleotides are TGTGCCAGCAGCTTAGGAGGGGGCCACGAGCAGTACGTC.

This clonotype was seen repeatedly, ten times or more. The CDR3 region is CSARPMDRGNEQYF. DNA of the CDR3: TGCAGTGCTAGACCAATGGACAGGGGGAACGAGCAGTACTTC. This rearrangement joins TRBV20-1 to TRBJ2-7; 10 nucleotides align to TRBD1. Germline CDR1 reads DFQATT; CDR2 reads SNEGSKA (reference sequence). The V gene end was trimmed by 2 bases and the J gene end by 5 bases; junction bases not matched to a gene: 6. The CDR3 sequence is 14 residues long.

Worth noting for this clonotype: A clone one base away is much larger, so this may be a read error. V usage is TRBV7-6 and J usage is TRBJ1-2; TRBD1 aligns across 8 bases. The CDR3 spans 13 residues. Germline CDR1 is SGHVS and CDR2 is FNYEAQ. The CDR3 nucleotides read TGTGCCAGCAGCTCGGACAGGGTTGTCGGCTGCACCTTC. Its translation: CASSSDRVVGCTF.

The sample holds a few counts of this clonotype. This chain joins TRBV7-9 and TRBJ2-2; TRBD1 matches 7 bases. Germline trimming cut 5 bases from V and 4 bases from J; bases unmatched to any gene: 16. CDR1 is SEHNR and CDR2 is FQNEAQ in the germline V gene (reference sequence). The CDR3 is 18 amino acids. The CDR3 sequence: CASSPPFPHQGVTGELFF. The CDR3 DNA reads TGTGCCAGCAGCCCCCCATTCCCTCATCAGGGGGTCACCGGGGAGCTGTTTTTT.

For this clonotype: A read error may be the cause here, since a much bigger clone is one base away. This sequence joins TRBV7-2 and TRBJ2-3, with D perhaps TRBD1 or TRBD2 (5 bases each). The length of the CDR3 is 15 residues. Trimming left V 3 bases short and J 6 bases short, with 16 bases between. From germline, CDR1 is SGHTA and CDR2 FQGNSA. The CDR3 loop reads CASSFRDGEVDTQYF. CDR3 DNA: TGTGCCAGCAGCTTCCGGGACGGGGAAGTCGATACGCAGTATTTT.

As concerns this clonotype: Because the CDR3 is missing its conserved closing phenylalanine or tryptophan, this is likely a read error. J is TRBJ1-1 and V is TRBV4-1, with D uncertain. CDR1 MGHRA and CDR2 YSYEKL come from the germline V gene. The CDR3 covers 15 residues. Trimming left V 4 bases short and J 4 bases short, with 16 bases between. CDR3 bases: TGCGCCAGCAGCCGAGAACCGACAAGTTTCACTGAAGCTTTCTAT. It encodes CASSREPTSFTEAFY.

Details on this clonotype: A read error may be the cause here, since a much bigger clone is one base away. The V and J genes are TRBV4-3 and TRBJ2-1; D is ambiguous. The CDR3 length is 16 residues. V gave up 1 base and J gave up 5 bases, with 15 bases separating them. From germline, CDR1 is LGHNA and CDR2 YSLEER. The CDR3 DNA sequence: TGCGCCAGCAGCCAAGTCCCGCGGAAGTCCCACAATGAGCAGTTCTTC. Translation gives CASSQVPRKSHNEQFF.

This clonotype has just a few counts. The rearrangement joins TRBV5-6 to TRBJ1-6; 7 bases agree with TRBD1. With V trimmed by 0 bases and J by 9 bases, 6 bases remained unmatched. The CDR3 is 15 residues long. Germline CDR1 SGHDT, CDR2 YYEEEE. CDR3 in amino acids: CASSLVGQGVSPLHF. The DNA of the CDR3 is TGTGCCAGCAGCTTGGTAGGCCAGGGGGTTTCACCCCTCCACTTT.

This clonotype occurred many times. The chain employs TRBV3-1 and TRBJ2-5; a possible D gene is TRBD2 (5 bases). Germline CDR1 LGHDT, CDR2 YNNKEL (reference sequence). This CDR3 is 13 amino acids long. The V end was cut by 10 bases, the J end by 2 bases, with 14 bases between. DNA of the CDR3: TGTGCCACCAAAGCGGCCCGGCAAGAGACCCAGTACTTC. This codes for CATKAARQETQYF.

The rearrangement uses TRBV19 and TRBJ2-3; 7 bases are shared with TRBD2. The germline V gene has CDR1 LNHDA and CDR2 SQIVND (reference sequence). The CDR3 covers 14 residues. V trimming: 5 bases; J trimming: 2 bases; junction bases outside the gene matches: 4. The CDR3 sequence is CASSWGGTTDTQYF. In nucleotides, the CDR3 is TGTGCCAGTAGTTGGGGGGGGACCACAGATACGCAGTATTTT.

With regard to this clonotype: This sequence may be a read error, since a much larger clone differs from it by one base. This chain joins TRBV7-2 and TRBJ2-5; 16 nucleotides line up with TRBD2. From germline, CDR1 is SGHTA and CDR2 FQGNSA. The CDR3 has 19 residues. The CDR3 DNA reads TGTGCCGGCAGCCCGGGGAAGGGACTAGCGGGGGGGCTTTTAGAGACCCAGTACTTC. It is translated as CAGSPGKGLAGGLLETQYF.

This clonotype was seen ten or more times. The chain combines TRBV12-3 or TRBV12-4 with TRBJ2-5, with TRBD2 identical over 7 bases. The CDR3 contains 14 residues. Germline trimming cut 6 bases from V and 3 bases from J; bases unmatched to any gene: 7. The CDR3 loop is CASSSGTKEETQYF. CDR3 DNA: TGTGCCAGCAGCTCCGGGACTAAAGAAGAGACCCAGTACTTC.

This chain joins TRBV4-1 and TRBJ2-3; possible D gene TRBD1, 5 bases. V was cut by 0 bases and J by 0 bases, with 7 bases left in between. In germline, CDR1 is MGHRA, CDR2 YSYEKL. The CDR3 is 15 residues long. DNA for the CDR3: TGCGCCAGCAGCCAAGAACAGGCAAGCACAGATACGCAGTATTTT. It encodes CASSQEQASTDTQYF.